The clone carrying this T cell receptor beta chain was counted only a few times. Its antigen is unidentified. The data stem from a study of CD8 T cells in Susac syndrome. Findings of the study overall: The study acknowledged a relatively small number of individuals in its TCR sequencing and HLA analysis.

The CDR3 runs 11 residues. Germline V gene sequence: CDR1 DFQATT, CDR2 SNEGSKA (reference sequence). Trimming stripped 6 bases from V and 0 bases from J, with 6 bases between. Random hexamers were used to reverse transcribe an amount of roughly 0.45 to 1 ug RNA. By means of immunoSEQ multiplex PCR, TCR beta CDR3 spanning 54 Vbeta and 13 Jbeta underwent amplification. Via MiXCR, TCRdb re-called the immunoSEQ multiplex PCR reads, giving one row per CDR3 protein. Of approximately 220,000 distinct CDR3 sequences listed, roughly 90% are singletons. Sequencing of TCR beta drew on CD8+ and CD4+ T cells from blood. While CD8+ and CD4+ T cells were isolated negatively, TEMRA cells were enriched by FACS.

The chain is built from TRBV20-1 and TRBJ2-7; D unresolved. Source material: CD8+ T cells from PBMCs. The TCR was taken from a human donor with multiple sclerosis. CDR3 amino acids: CSAGSSYEQYF. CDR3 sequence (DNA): TGCAGTGCAGGAAGCTCCTACGAGCAGTACTTC.